The T cell receptor beta chain described here comes from a study of blood T cell repertoires in COVID-19. The protocol was immunoSEQ multiplex PCR, while the TCRdb copy is restricted to in-frame clones and leaves out a portion. The table includes some 360,000 clones, about 89% detected once. The V gene's germline CDR1 is SEHNR and CDR2 FQNEAQ (reference sequence). This CDR3 spans 13 amino acids. Trimming left V 4 bases short and J 6 bases short, with 12 bases between. Sequencing was carried out using peripheral blood. The sequence was obtained from a woman in her sixties or seventies with COVID-19, enrolled during active disease. The chain joins TRBV7-9 to TRBJ1-1; D not certain. The CDR3 loop reads CASSSFRRAEAFF. In DNA form, the CDR3 reads TGTGCCAGCAGCTCGTTCCGGAGGGCTGAAGCTTTCTTT.